The clone carrying this T cell receptor beta chain has just one count. The table came from immunoSEQ multiplex PCR; TCRdb's copy has only in-frame clones and leaves some out. Found here are approximately 310,000 clones, over 75% of them singletons; the top ten hold around 7.8%. The sample is drawn from a study of blood T cell repertoires in COVID-19. Whole-study context: From T cells, B-cell-depleted T cells, or PBMCs came the material, which was cDNA or gDNA.

The sequenced sample consisted of peripheral blood. This clonotype was sampled from a woman between 45 and 65 years old who had recovered from COVID-19.

The chain's CDR3 is CASSPPGAGGARTDTQYF. Here the CDR3 DNA reads TGTGCCAGTAGTCCTCCGGGGGCGGGAGGCGCCCGGACAGATACGCAGTATTTT. The V gene is TRBV19, the J gene TRBJ2-3; 8 bases are shared with TRBD2. J lost 3 bases, V lost 5 bases, and 16 bases had no gene match. The V gene's germline CDR1 is LNHDA and CDR2 SQIVND (reference sequence). The CDR3 covers 18 residues.